Included here is one T cell receptor (beta chain) sequence, with context. PCR primers comprised 60 Vbeta and 13 Jbeta primers. Repertoires were generated with immunoSEQ multiplex PCR, while TCRdb's copy carries only in-frame clones and drops some. The data contain more than 95,000 clones, under 85% of them singletons. CDR3 length equals 11 residues. Germline CDR1 is MDHEN and CDR2 is SYDVKM. V gave up 6 bases and J gave up 15 bases, with 12 bases separating them. The data stem from a study of cytomegalovirus exposure and HLA in healthy donors. The sequenced sample was PBMCs. This TCR came from a woman aged 40 to 49 in good health and CMV-seropositive. V and J are TRBV28 and TRBJ1-6, with no clear D. The CDR3 region has the DNA TGTGCCAGCAGATCCTGGGAGTACCTCCACTTT. Its protein is CASRSWEYLHF.